These T cell receptor beta chains were read from a single sample in a study of cytomegalovirus exposure and HLA in healthy donors. The data were produced by immunoSEQ multiplex PCR, yet TCRdb's version contains in-frame clones alone and is incomplete. The sample lists some 180,000 clones; 10% to 15% were seen once. Sequenced material: PBMCs. All receptors derive from a man aged 50-60 years in good health and CMV-seropositive. CDR3s include the opening cysteine and the closing phenylalanine or tryptophan. D genes are given only for firm matches. Some rows mark clone size as missing; the rest say once, few, many or name a class of expanded clone.

v_call	clone_size	d_call	j_call	cdr3_nt	cdr3_aa
TRBV6-1	few	NA	TRBJ2-3	TGTGCCAGCAGTGAAGTGGGGGCGAGATACACAGATACGCAGTATTTT	CASSEVGARYTDTQYF
TRBV7-2	NA	NA	TRBJ1-6	TGTGCCAGCAGCCCGGGACTGTTTGAACCCCTCCACTTT	CASSPGLFEPLHF
TRBV6-1	few	NA	TRBJ1-6	TGTGCCAGCAGTCCGTTGATACGGGGAAATTCACCCCTCCACTTT	CASSPLIRGNSPLHF
TRBV5-1	NA	TRBD1	TRBJ2-3	TGCGCCAGCGGACAGGAAGACACAGATACGCAGTATTTT	CASGQEDTDTQYF
TRBV28	NA	NA	TRBJ1-1	TGTGCCAGCAGCCCTCGGGGGGGTGAAGCTTTCTTT	CASSPRGGEAFF
TRBV11-2	NA	TRBD1	TRBJ1-4	TGTGCCAGCAGCGAAGGGACAGGGGGCGGTGGCGAAAAACTGTTTTTT	CASSEGTGGGGEKLFF
TRBV11-2	few	NA	TRBJ1-5	TGTGCCACCTCAGAGGTCAGGGTCCGTCAGCCCCAGCATTTT	CATSEVRVRQPQHF
TRBV15	few	TRBD1	TRBJ1-4	TGTGCCACCAGCCCTGGGACAGGGGGCTTGGCTAATGAAAAACTGTTTTTT	CATSPGTGGLANEKLFF
TRBV28	NA	TRBD1	TRBJ1-2	TGTGCCAGCAGTTTAAGGGGGACAGTCCCTAACTATGGCTACACCTTC	CASSLRGTVPNYGYTF
TRBV28	few	NA	TRBJ1-1	TGTGCCAGCAGTTTAGGGCCAAACACTGAAGCTTTCTTT	CASSLGPNTEAFF
TRBV2	NA	NA	TRBJ2-5	TGTGCCAGCAGTCGACAGCTGATGTACCAAGAGACCCAGTACTTC	CASSRQLMYQETQYF
TRBV5-4	few	TRBD1	TRBJ1-2	TGTGCCAGCAGCTTGACAGGGACAGGGTATGGCTACACCTTC	CASSLTGTGYGYTF